A single sample gave rise to the 19 T cell receptor beta chains below, sequenced in a study of T cells after yellow fever vaccination. TCRdb passed the 5' RACE reads through MiXCR, listing each CDR3 protein once. The sample carries 25,000 to 30,000 distinct CDR3 sequences, just under 6.5% recorded once. This material consisted of PBMCs, either bulk or a sorted T-cell subset (CD4+, CD8+, memory, or dextramer-sorted; not recorded which), taken on the day of the yellow fever booster vaccination. The receptors shown here come from a man aged 30 to 39 who received the YFV17D yellow fever vaccine.

Turning to this clonotype: A read error is possible here, since a much larger clone lies one base away. The chain combines TRBV7-9 with TRBJ2-5; possible D gene TRBD2, 5 bases. Germline V gene data show CDR1 as SEHNR and CDR2 as FQNEAQ (reference sequence). The V end was cut by 1 base, the J end by 4 bases, with 7 bases between. CDR3 size: 13 residues. The CDR3 sequence is CASSLVRGETQYF. The CDR3 DNA reads as TGTGCCAGCAGCTTAGTTCGGGGAGAGACCCAGTACTTC.

The DNA for the CDR3 is TGTGCCAGTAGTCGGACAAGAAACTATGGCTACACCTTC. The encoded protein is CASSRTRNYGYTF. The J gene is TRBJ1-2, the V gene TRBV19, with D possibly being TRBD1 (5 bases). The CDR3 runs to 13 residues. The V gene's germline CDR1 is LNHDA and CDR2 SQIVND (reference sequence). The V end was cut by 5 bases, the J end by 2 bases, with 9 bases between.

There are many counts of this clonotype. This chain connects TRBV18 to TRBJ1-1; D is unresolved. The CDR3 is 12 amino acids. V gave up 5 bases and J gave up 0 bases, with 4 bases separating them. Per the germline V gene, CDR1 is KGHSH and CDR2 is LQKENI. The CDR3 region is CASSGVNTEAFF. For the CDR3, the DNA is TGTGCCAGCTCAGGGGTGAACACTGAAGCTTTCTTT.

The chain uses TRBV9 and TRBJ2-2, with 9 bases that match TRBD1. V lost 3 bases, J lost 5 bases, and 8 bases stayed unmatched. Germline CDR1 reads SGDLS; CDR2 reads YYNGEE. The length of the CDR3 is 16 residues. The CDR3 region is CASSAPGQGDTGELFF. The CDR3 region has the DNA TGTGCCAGCAGCGCCCCGGGACAGGGAGATACCGGGGAGCTGTTTTTT. The variable domain in full, completed from reference TRBV9 and TRBJ2-2, reads DSGVTQTPKHLITATGQRVTLRCSPRSGDLSVYWYQQSLDQGLQFLIQYYNGEERAKGNILERFSAQQFPDLHSELNLSSLELGDSALYFCASSAPGQGDTGELFFGEGSRLTVL.

This clonotype was observed a few times. The J gene is TRBJ1-5, the V gene TRBV20-1; 9 bases agree with TRBD1. The trim removed 6 bases at V and 4 bases at J, leaving 10 bases unmatched. The germline gives CDR1 DFQATT, CDR2 SNEGSKA (reference sequence). This CDR3 region has 15 residues. For the CDR3, the DNA is TGCAGTGCCCCCGTTCTAGGGACAGGGAATCAGCCCCAGCATTTT. Translated: CSAPVLGTGNQPQHF.

This clonotype was counted ten times or more. The chain couples TRBV7-3 to TRBJ2-7; 8 bases are shared with TRBD1. CDR1 and CDR2 from the germline V gene are SGHTA and FQGTGA. V gave up 6 bases and J gave up 1 base; unmatched junction bases: 17. The CDR3 is 18 residues long. CDR3 region: CASRTTLGAGQGSYEQYF. CDR3 nucleotides: TGTGCCAGCAGAACTACGCTTGGGGCCGGACAGGGTTCCTACGAGCAGTACTTC.

This clonotype was observed a handful of times. The V and J genes are TRBV6-1 and TRBJ2-5; TRBD2 agrees at 7 bases. The CDR3 is 16 residues long. Germline V CDR1 and CDR2: MNHNS, SASEGT. V lost 5 bases and J lost 5; bases outside the gene matches: 14. The CDR3 nucleotides are TGTGCCAGCAGTAGACCCGCGAGCGGGATCGGGGAGACCCAGTACTTC. Residues: CASSRPASGIGETQYF.

This clonotype was seen ten or more times. The genes are TRBV7-2 and TRBJ2-7; 7 nucleotides agree with TRBD2. Per germline, CDR1 SGHTA and CDR2 FQGNSA. The CDR3 is made up of 16 amino acids. Trimming at V came to 3 bases and at J to 0 bases, leaving 8 bases not matched to a gene. CDR3 sequence reads: CASSFSSGKSSYEQYF. CDR3 bases: TGTGCCAGCAGCTTTTCTAGCGGTAAGAGCTCCTACGAGCAGTACTTC.

About this clonotype: It is likely a read error, because the conserved phenylalanine at the end of the CDR3 is missing. The chain links TRBV7-2 to TRBJ2-2; no definite D call. Per germline, CDR1 SGHTA and CDR2 FQGNSA. The V gene lost 4 bases and the J gene lost 4 bases, with 7 bases spanning the gap. The CDR3 length is 13 residues. The DNA of the CDR3 is TGTGCCAGCAGCTCCTACTCCACCGGGGAGCTGTTTTCT. Residues: CASSSYSTGELFS.

CDR3 in DNA: TGTGCCAGCCTTCGGGAGGTCGGTACAGATACGCAGTATTTT. Protein sequence: CASLREVGTDTQYF. The chain couples TRBV5-4 to TRBJ2-3, with 7 bases aligning to TRBD2. The CDR3 covers 14 residues. Trimming at V came to 7 bases and at J to 3 bases, leaving 8 bases not matched to a gene. Per germline, CDR1 SGHNT and CDR2 YYREEE (reference sequence).

This clonotype was detected many times. As DNA, the CDR3 is TGTGCCAGCAGGCCATGGGGGGGCACAGATACGCAGTATTTT. Amino acids: CASRPWGGTDTQYF. This chain joins TRBV28 and TRBJ2-3; D may be TRBD2 (6 bases). Germline V gene lookup returns CDR1 MDHEN and CDR2 SYDVKM. The V end was cut by 6 bases, the J end by 1 base, with 11 bases between. The CDR3 covers 14 residues.

The count of this clonotype is one. Germline is not matched at one junction end, which may reflect a read error. The chain links TRBV27 to TRBJ2-5; 11 bases fit TRBD1. Germline V gene data show CDR1 as MNHEY and CDR2 as SMNVEV (reference sequence). This CDR3 comprises 15 residues. In DNA, the CDR3 is TGTGCCAGCAGTCCGTGGACAGGGGGCGATGAGACCCACTACTTC. Translating gives CASSPWTGGDETHYF.

This clonotype was detected many times. V and J are TRBV5-1 and TRBJ1-1; 7 nucleotides align to TRBD1. In germline, CDR1 is SGHRS, CDR2 YFSETQ. The CDR3 consists of 14 residues. Trimming took 0 bases from V and 4 from J; bases not matched to a gene: 3. CDR3 sequence reads: CASSLAAGGTEAFF. The CDR3 DNA reads as TGCGCCAGCAGCTTGGCCGCAGGGGGCACTGAAGCTTTCTTT.

The sample holds a few counts of this clonotype. This rearrangement joins TRBV7-9 to TRBJ2-1; TRBD1 matches at 9 bases. Per germline, CDR1 SEHNR and CDR2 FQNEAQ (reference sequence). CDR3 length equals 15 residues. With V trimmed by 5 bases and J by 4 bases, 6 bases remained unmatched. CDR3 coding DNA: TGTGCCAGCAGCCACACAGGGGGCAGGTACAATGAGCAGTTCTTC. Protein sequence: CASSHTGGRYNEQFF.

This chain connects TRBV11-2 to TRBJ2-7; a possible D gene is TRBD1 (6 bases). CDR1 is SGHAT, CDR2 FQNNGV, per germline. The CDR3 is 14 residues long. V lost 1 base and J lost 1, with 8 bases in between. The CDR3 loop is CASSLAGQSYEQYF. The CDR3 region has the DNA TGTGCCAGCAGCTTAGCAGGACAGTCCTACGAGCAGTACTTC.

This clonotype was seen many times. The chain employs TRBV2 and TRBJ2-1; 7 bases fit TRBD2. The CDR3 runs 17 residues. Germline lookup yields CDR1 SNHLY and CDR2 FYNNEI. V shed 3 bases, J shed 5 bases, and the junction held 13 bases outside the gene matches. DNA for the CDR3: TGTGCCAGCAGTGAGTGGGGTAGCGGGCCACACCACAATGAGCAGTTCTTC. It codes for CASSEWGSGPHHNEQFF.

This clonotype was seen many times. V usage is TRBV12-3 or TRBV12-4 and J usage is TRBJ1-4; D might be TRBD1 (6 bases). The CDR3 loop spans 15 amino acids. V dropped 3 bases and J dropped 7 bases, with 15 bases sitting between them. The CDR3 spells CASSFYGGGGEKLFF. The CDR3 DNA sequence: TGTGCCAGCAGTTTCTACGGGGGCGGAGGTGAAAAACTGTTTTTT.

The gene calls are TRBV7-9 and TRBJ2-5, with 9 nucleotides matching TRBD1. With 3 bases clipped from V and 4 bases from J, the junction kept 12 bases outside the gene matches. The CDR3 extends over 17 amino acids. In germline, CDR1 is SEHNR, CDR2 FQNEAQ (reference sequence). CDR3 nucleotide sequence: TGTGCCAGCAGCTTCGGGGATGGACAGGGACAGGGAGAGACCCAGTACTTC. Translated, it gives CASSFGDGQGQGETQYF.

This clonotype showed up just a few times. The chain is built from TRBV7-2 and TRBJ2-7, with D uncertain. The V and J ends lost 0 bases and 1 base respectively, with 7 bases between them. The CDR3 loop spans 14 amino acids. Germline V lookup: CDR1 SGHTA, CDR2 FQGNSA. The CDR3 reads CASSLARTSYEQYF. CDR3 in DNA: TGTGCCAGCAGCTTAGCGAGGACGTCCTACGAGCAGTACTTC.